This TCR beta chain was recorded in a study of spatial heterogeneity in lung cancer. Study context: The library had UMIs, and each TCR and UMI pair averaged more than ten raw reads.

This clonotype was detected a few times. Its antigen is still unknown. TCR cDNA molecules each had a unique molecular identifier. TCRdb called the 5' RACE reads again in MiXCR, with one record for every CDR3 protein. Of some 2,500 distinct CDR3 sequences listed, roughly 5.8% were seen once; the top ten hold about 17%. Study results and limitations: Expanded intratumoral alpha and beta TCR counts tracked tumor mutation counts.

Noted time point: sample taken at primary tumor resection. Donation came from 70 or so patients with untreated early-stage non-small cell lung cancer. The study sequenced unsorted whole RNA from tumor, nontumor lung or frozen PBMC. This CDR3 is 14 amino acids long. The V gene's germline CDR1 is MNHEY and CDR2 SVGEGT. V was clipped by 6 bases and J by 7 bases, with 15 bases between them. The starting material was lung tumor tissue, obtained at surgery. The chain couples TRBV6-2 or TRBV6-3 to TRBJ1-4, with no clear D. The clonotype was recovered from a male donor with early-stage non-small cell lung cancer. The CDR3 spells CASRNWATAEKLFF. In DNA, the CDR3 is TGTGCCAGCAGGAATTGGGCTACGGCTGAAAAACTGTTTTTT.